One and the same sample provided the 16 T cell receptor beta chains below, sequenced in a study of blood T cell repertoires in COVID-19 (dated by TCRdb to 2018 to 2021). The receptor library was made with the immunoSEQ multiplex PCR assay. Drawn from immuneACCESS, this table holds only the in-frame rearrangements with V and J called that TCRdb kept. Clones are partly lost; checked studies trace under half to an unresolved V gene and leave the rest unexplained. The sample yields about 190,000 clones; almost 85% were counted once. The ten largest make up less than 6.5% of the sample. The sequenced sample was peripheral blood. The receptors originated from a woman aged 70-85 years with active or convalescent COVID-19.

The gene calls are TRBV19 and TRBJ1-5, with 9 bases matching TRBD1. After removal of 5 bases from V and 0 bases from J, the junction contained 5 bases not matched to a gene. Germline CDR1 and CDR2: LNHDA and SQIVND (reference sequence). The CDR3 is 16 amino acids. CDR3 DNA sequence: TGTGCCAGTAGTCTCCGGGACAGGGCTAGCAATCAGCCCCAGCATTTT. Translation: CASSLRDRASNQPQHF.

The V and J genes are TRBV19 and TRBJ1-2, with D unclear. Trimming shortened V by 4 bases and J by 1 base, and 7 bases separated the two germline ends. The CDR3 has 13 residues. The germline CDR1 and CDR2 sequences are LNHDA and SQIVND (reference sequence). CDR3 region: CASSTGGNYGYTF. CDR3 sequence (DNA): TGTGCCAGTAGTACGGGAGGTAACTATGGCTACACCTTC.

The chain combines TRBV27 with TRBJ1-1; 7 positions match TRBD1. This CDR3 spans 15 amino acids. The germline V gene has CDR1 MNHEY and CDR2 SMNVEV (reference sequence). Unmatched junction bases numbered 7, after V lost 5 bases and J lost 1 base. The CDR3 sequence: CASSRQGVTNTEAFF. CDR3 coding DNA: TGTGCCAGCAGTAGACAGGGAGTGACGAACACTGAAGCTTTCTTT.

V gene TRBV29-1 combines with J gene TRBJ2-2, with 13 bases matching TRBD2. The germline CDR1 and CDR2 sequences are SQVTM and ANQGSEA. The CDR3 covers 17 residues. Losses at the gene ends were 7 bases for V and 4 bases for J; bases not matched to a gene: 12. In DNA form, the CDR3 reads TGCAGCGCAATAATTTCGGGACTAGCGGGATTCACCGGGGAGCTGTTTTTT. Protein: CSAIISGLAGFTGELFF.

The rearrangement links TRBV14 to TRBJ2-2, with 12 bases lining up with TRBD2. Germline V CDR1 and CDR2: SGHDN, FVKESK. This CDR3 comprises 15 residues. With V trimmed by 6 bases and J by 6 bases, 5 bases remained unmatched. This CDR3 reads CASRATSGRPGELFF. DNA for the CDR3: TGTGCCAGCAGGGCGACTAGCGGGAGACCCGGGGAGCTGTTTTTT.

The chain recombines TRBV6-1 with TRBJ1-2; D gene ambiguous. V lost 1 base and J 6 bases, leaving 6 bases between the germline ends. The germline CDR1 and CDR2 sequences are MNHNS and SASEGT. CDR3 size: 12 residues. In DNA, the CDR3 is TGTGCCAGCAGTGAAGTCGGTCATGGCTACACCTTC. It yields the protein CASSEVGHGYTF.

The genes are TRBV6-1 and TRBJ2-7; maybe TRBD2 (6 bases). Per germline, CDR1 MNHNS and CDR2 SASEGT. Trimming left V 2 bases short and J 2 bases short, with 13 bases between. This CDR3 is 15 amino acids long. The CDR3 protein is CASSETTGLAYEQYF. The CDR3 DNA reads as TGTGCCAGCAGTGAAACGACGGGACTTGCCTACGAGCAGTACTTC.

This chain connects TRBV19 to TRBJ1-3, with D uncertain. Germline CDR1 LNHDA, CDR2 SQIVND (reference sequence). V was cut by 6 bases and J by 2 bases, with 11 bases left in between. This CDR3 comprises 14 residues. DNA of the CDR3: TGTGCCAGTAGAGTACAGTGGACTGGAAACACCATATATTTT. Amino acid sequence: CASRVQWTGNTIYF.

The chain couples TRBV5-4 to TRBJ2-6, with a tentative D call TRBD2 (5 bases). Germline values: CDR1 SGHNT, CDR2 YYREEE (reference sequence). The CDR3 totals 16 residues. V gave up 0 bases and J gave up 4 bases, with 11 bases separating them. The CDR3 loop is CASSLGRVSGANVLTF. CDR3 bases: TGTGCCAGCAGCTTGGGGCGGGTATCCGGGGCCAACGTCCTGACTTTC.

The CDR3 bases are TGCGCCAGCAGCTTGGCGGCGGGGAGCTCCTACGAGCAGTACTTC. This sequence encodes CASSLAAGSSYEQYF. V is TRBV5-1 and J is TRBJ2-7; tentative D call: TRBD2 (6 bases). Trimming stripped 0 bases from V and 0 bases from J, with 10 bases between. Germline values: CDR1 SGHRS, CDR2 YFSETQ. This CDR3 has 15 amino acids.

DNA of the CDR3: TGTGCCAGCAGTGCCCGGACTAGCGGGCTCCCCTACGAGCAGTACTTC. Its protein is CASSARTSGLPYEQYF. J is TRBJ2-7 and V is TRBV6-1; TRBD2 aligns across 11 bases. The CDR3 has 16 residues. V lost 4 bases, J lost 2 bases, and 7 bases stayed unmatched. The germline V gene has CDR1 MNHNS and CDR2 SASEGT.

The CDR3 nucleotides read TGTGCCAGCTCACCACACACGCTCGGGACTAGCGTGCGGGAGCAGTACTTC. Translated: CASSPHTLGTSVREQYF. The chain has TRBV18 and TRBJ2-7; the match to TRBD2 covers 10 bases. Germline V gene data show CDR1 as KGHSH and CDR2 as LQKENI. The trim removed 1 base at V and 7 bases at J, leaving 13 bases unmatched. There are 17 residues in the CDR3. Complete variable domain (other parts from reference TRBV18 and TRBJ2-7): NAGVMQNPRHLVRRRGQEARLRCSPMKGHSHVYWYRQLPEEGLKFMVYLQKENIIDESGMPKERFSAEFPKEGPSILRIQQVVRGDSAAYFCASSPHTLGTSVREQYFGPGTRLTVT.

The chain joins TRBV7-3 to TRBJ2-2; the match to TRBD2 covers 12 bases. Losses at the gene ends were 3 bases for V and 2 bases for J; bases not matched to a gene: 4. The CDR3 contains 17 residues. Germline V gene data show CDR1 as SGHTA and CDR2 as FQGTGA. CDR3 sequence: CASSFNGLAGNTGELFF. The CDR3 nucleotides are TGTGCCAGCAGCTTTAACGGACTAGCGGGAAACACCGGGGAGCTGTTTTTT. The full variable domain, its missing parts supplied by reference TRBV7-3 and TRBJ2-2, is GAGVSQTPSNKVTEKGKYVELRCDPISGHTALYWYRQSLGQGPEFLIYFQGTGAADDSGLPNDRFFAVRPEGSVSTLKIQRTERGDSAVYLCASSFNGLAGNTGELFFGEGSRLTVL.

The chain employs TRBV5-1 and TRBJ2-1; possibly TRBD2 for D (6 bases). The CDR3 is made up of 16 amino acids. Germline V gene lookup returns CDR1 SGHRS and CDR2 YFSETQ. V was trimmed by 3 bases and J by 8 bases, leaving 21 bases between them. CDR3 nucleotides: TGCGCCAGCAGCTCTAATCCGACGGGGGAGTTCGATGAGCAGTTCTTC. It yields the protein CASSSNPTGEFDEQFF.

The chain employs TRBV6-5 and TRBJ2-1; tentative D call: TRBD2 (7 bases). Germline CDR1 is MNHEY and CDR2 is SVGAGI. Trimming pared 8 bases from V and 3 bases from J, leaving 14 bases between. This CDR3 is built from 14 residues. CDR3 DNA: TGTGCCAGCGGGAGCGGGACATTCTACAATGAGCAGTTCTTC. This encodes CASGSGTFYNEQFF.

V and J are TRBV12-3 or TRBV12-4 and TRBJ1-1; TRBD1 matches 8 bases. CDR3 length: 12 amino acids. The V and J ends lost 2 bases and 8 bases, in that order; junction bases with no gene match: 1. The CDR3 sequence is CASSLTGGEAFF. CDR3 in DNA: TGTGCCAGCAGTTTAACAGGGGGGGAAGCTTTCTTT.